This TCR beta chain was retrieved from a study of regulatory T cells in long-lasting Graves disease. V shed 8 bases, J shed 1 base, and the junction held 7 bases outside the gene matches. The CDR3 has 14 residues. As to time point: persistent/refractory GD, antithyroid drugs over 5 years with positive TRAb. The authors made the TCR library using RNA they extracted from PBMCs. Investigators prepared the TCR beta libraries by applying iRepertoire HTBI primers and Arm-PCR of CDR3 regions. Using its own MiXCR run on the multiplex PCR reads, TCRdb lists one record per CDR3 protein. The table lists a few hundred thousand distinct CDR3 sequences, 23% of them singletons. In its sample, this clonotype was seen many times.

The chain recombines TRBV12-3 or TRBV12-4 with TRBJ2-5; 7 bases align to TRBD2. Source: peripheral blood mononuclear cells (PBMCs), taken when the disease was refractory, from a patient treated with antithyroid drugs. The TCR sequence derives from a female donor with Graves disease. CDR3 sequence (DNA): TGTGCCAGCGTAGGAGCGGGAACCCAAGAGACCCAGTACTTC. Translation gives CASVGAGTQETQYF.